One and the same sample provided the 25 T cell receptor beta chains below, sequenced in a study of graft-versus-host responses after intestinal transplantation. Assay used: immunoSEQ multiplex PCR; TCRdb lists only in-frame clones, some missing. The data contain around 39,000 clones, around nine tenths of them seen just once; the ten biggest clones take up roughly 7.1%. The specimen comprised PBMCs, sampled roughly 270 days after transplant. These receptors were obtained from a human patient who received an intestinal transplant, so some T cells may come from the graft donor.

Here the CDR3 reads CASSIGWTLNQPQHF. The CDR3 bases are TGTGCCAGTAGTATAGGCTGGACTTTAAATCAGCCCCAGCATTTT. This chain connects TRBV19 to TRBJ1-5; no clear D gene. The CDR3 runs to 15 residues. Per the germline V gene, CDR1 is LNHDA and CDR2 is SQIVND (reference sequence). V gave up 1 base and J gave up 4 bases, with 11 bases separating them.

This chain joins TRBV7-9 and TRBJ2-7, with D hard to call. CDR3 length: 12 amino acids. From germline, CDR1 is SEHNR and CDR2 FQNEAQ (reference sequence). V was pared by 1 base and J by 3 bases, with 4 bases between. The CDR3 DNA is TGTGCCAGCAGCTTAGGGGTCTACGAGCAGTACTTC. As protein: CASSLGVYEQYF.

The chain is built from TRBV2 and TRBJ1-6; D perhaps matches TRBD1 (5 bases). This CDR3 has 14 amino acids. The germline CDR1 and CDR2 sequences are SNHLY and FYNNEI. V was clipped by 4 bases and J by 5 bases, with 9 bases between them. CDR3 nucleotides: TGTGCCAGCAGTGTCGTCAGGGATAATTCACCCCTCCACTTT. It is translated as CASSVVRDNSPLHF.

The CDR3 reads CASSDTAGGYQDTQYF. DNA for the CDR3: TGTGCCAGCAGTGATACAGCGGGGGGTTATCAAGATACGCAGTATTTT. The chain links TRBV2 to TRBJ2-3; TRBD2 matches at 9 bases. This CDR3 region has 16 residues. Trimming at V came to 3 bases and at J to 5 bases, leaving 9 bases not matched to a gene. Germline lookup yields CDR1 SNHLY and CDR2 FYNNEI. Full variable domain (outside the CDR3, taken from reference TRBV2 and TRBJ2-3): EPEVTQTPSHQVTQMGQEVILRCVPISNHLYFYWYRQILGQKVEFLVSFYNNEISEKSEIFDDQFSVERPDGSNFTLKIRSTKLEDSAMYFCASSDTAGGYQDTQYFGPGTRLTVL.

The chain recombines TRBV30 with TRBJ1-1, with D maybe TRBD1 (5 bases). V shed 3 bases and J shed 6 bases, with 14 bases lying between them. CDR3 length: 13 amino acids. CDR1 and CDR2 from the germline V gene are GTSNPN and SVGIG (reference sequence). The CDR3 coding sequence is TGTGCCTGGAGAGGGGTCCATGGGGCTGAAGCTTTCTTT. Its protein is CAWRGVHGAEAFF.

This clone was seen only a few times. CDR3 nucleotides: TGTGCCAGCTCACCACCCTCCGCGGGGGGGCCGTCCGAGCAGTACTTC. Protein sequence: CASSPPSAGGPSEQYF. The gene calls are TRBV18 and TRBJ2-7; TRBD2 aligns across 9 bases. This CDR3 region has 16 residues. Germline-derived CDR1 and CDR2 are KGHSH and LQKENI. With V trimmed by 0 bases and J by 6 bases, 9 bases remained unmatched.

This clone appeared a few times. V usage is TRBV2 and J usage is TRBJ1-2, with no clear D. Germline V gene lookup returns CDR1 SNHLY and CDR2 FYNNEI. The CDR3 runs to 13 residues. Trimming took 7 bases from V and 0 from J, leaving 9 bases between them. CDR3 sequence reads: CASMVVANYGYTF. CDR3 nucleotide sequence: TGTGCCAGCATGGTGGTCGCTAACTATGGCTACACCTTC. Looking up the rest from reference TRBV2 and TRBJ1-2 gives the full variable domain: EPEVTQTPSHQVTQMGQEVILRCVPISNHLYFYWYRQILGQKVEFLVSFYNNEISEKSEIFDDQFSVERPDGSNFTLKIRSTKLEDSAMYFCASMVVANYGYTFGSGTRLTVV.

V usage is TRBV5-1 and J usage is TRBJ1-1; D unclear. The germline V gene has CDR1 SGHRS and CDR2 YFSETQ. The CDR3 loop spans 14 amino acids. Trimming took off 1 base at V and 1 base at J, with 8 bases between the two ends. As DNA, the CDR3 is TGCGCCAGCAGCTTGACACCGACGAACACTGAAGCTTTCTTT. Its translation is CASSLTPTNTEAFF.

V usage is TRBV10-1 and J usage is TRBJ2-5; 14 bases match TRBD2. The CDR3 has 15 amino acids. J was trimmed by 3 bases and V by 5 bases; bases with no gene match: 2. Germline assignment: CDR1 WNHNN and CDR2 SYGVQD (reference sequence). In DNA form, the CDR3 reads TGCGCCAGCAGTCTGACTAGCGGGGGGGAAGAGACCCAGTACTTC. Amino acid sequence: CASSLTSGGEETQYF.

The rearrangement joins TRBV11-1 to TRBJ2-5; no firm D call. The germline V gene encodes CDR1 SGHAT and CDR2 FQDESV (reference sequence). This CDR3 has 14 residues. Deletions cut 2 bases from V and 0 bases from J, with 7 bases between. The DNA for the CDR3 is TGTGCCAGCAGCTTACTCCAGAACCAAGAGACCCAGTACTTC. This gives the protein CASSLLQNQETQYF.

The gene calls are TRBV7-3 and TRBJ2-1; 12 nucleotides match TRBD2. J gave up 9 bases and V 3 bases, and 3 bases lay outside the gene matches. Looked up from germline, CDR1 is SGHTA and CDR2 is FQGTGA. The CDR3 length is 14 residues. DNA for the CDR3: TGTGCCAGCAGCTTGCTAGCGGGGGGGGGTGAGCAGTTCTTC. Translation gives CASSLLAGGGEQFF.

This chain links TRBV5-4 with TRBJ2-3; 9 bases are shared with TRBD2. J gave up 7 bases and V 2 bases, and 8 bases lay outside the gene matches. The CDR3 length is 15 residues. Germline V gene lookup returns CDR1 SGHNT and CDR2 YYREEE (reference sequence). In nucleotides, the CDR3 is TGTGCCAGCAGCTTCGCCCAGCGGGGGGTTAATACGCAGTATTTT. Its protein product is CASSFAQRGVNTQYF.

The chain recombines TRBV21-1 with TRBJ1-6; whether TRBD1, the table's D call, matches the DNA was not checked. TRBV21-1 corresponds to a pseudogene. The CDR3 spans 15 residues. The CDR3: CASTDRSSYNSPLHF. The CDR3 bases are TGTGCCAGCACCGACAGGAGCTCCTATAATTCACCCCTCCACTTT.

As DNA, the CDR3 is TGTGCCAGCAGCCCCTTCTCACTAGCGGGGTCCCACGAGCAGTACTTC. Residues: CASSPFSLAGSHEQYF. V and J are TRBV5-4 and TRBJ2-7, with 10 bases identical to TRBD2. After removal of 4 bases from V and 5 bases from J, the junction contained 12 bases not matched to a gene. This CDR3 is built from 16 residues. Looked up from germline, CDR1 is SGHNT and CDR2 is YYREEE (reference sequence).

This chain links TRBV7-3 with TRBJ2-2; D may be TRBD1 or TRBD2 (5 bases each). Germline loops: CDR1 SGHTA, CDR2 FQGTGA. The CDR3 is 14 residues long. The V and J ends lost 6 bases and 0 bases respectively, with 8 bases between them. The CDR3 here is CASSGGSNTGELFF. In DNA form, the CDR3 reads TGTGCCAGCAGTGGGGGTTCGAACACCGGGGAGCTGTTTTTT.

In its sample, this clone was seen once. The rearrangement joins TRBV7-6 to TRBJ2-5, with D unresolved. CDR1 is SGHVS and CDR2 is FNYEAQ in the germline V gene. The CDR3 totals 14 residues. V shed 1 base and J shed 1 base, with 7 bases lying between them. The CDR3 sequence is CASSLGTTQETQYF. CDR3 coding DNA: TGTGCCAGCAGCTTAGGGACCACCCAAGAGACCCAGTACTTC.

V is TRBV12-5 and J is TRBJ2-1; D is undetermined. The ends were cut back, 4 bases at V and 5 bases at J, with 6 bases in the middle. The CDR3 is made up of 12 amino acids. Germline V gene sequence: CDR1 LGHNT, CDR2 FRNRAP. The CDR3 sequence: CASGSDNNEQFF. CDR3 nucleotide sequence: TGTGCTAGTGGTTCTGATAACAATGAGCAGTTCTTC. Full variable domain (rest looked up from reference TRBV12-5 and TRBJ2-1): DARVTQTPRHKVTEMGQEVTMRCQPILGHNTVFWYRQTMMQGLELLAYFRNRAPLDDSGMPKDRFSAEMPDATLATLKIQPSEPRDSAVYFCASGSDNNEQFFGPGTRLTVL.

The rearrangement joins TRBV30 to TRBJ2-5; D remains unclear. The CDR3 contains 12 residues. Looked up from germline, CDR1 is GTSNPN and CDR2 is SVGIG (reference sequence). With 0 bases removed from V and 11 bases from J, the gap between germline ends came to 13 bases. The CDR3 DNA is TGTGCCTGGAGTGTAGACGGCTACGGGCAGTACTTC. This gives the protein CAWSVDGYGQYF.

In its sample, this clone was seen once. The chain uses TRBV27 and TRBJ1-1; TRBD1 might be the D (6 bases). Germline assignment: CDR1 MNHEY and CDR2 SMNVEV (reference sequence). CDR3 length: 14 amino acids. Trimming cost V 1 base and J 0 bases, with 6 bases left between them. The CDR3 spells CASSLWGLNTEAFF. The CDR3 DNA reads as TGTGCCAGCAGTTTATGGGGGCTGAACACTGAAGCTTTCTTT.

This chain links TRBV19 with TRBJ1-1; D is ambiguous. This CDR3 has 12 residues. V lost 3 bases to trimming and J lost 4 bases, with 6 bases between them. From germline, CDR1 is LNHDA and CDR2 SQIVND (reference sequence). CDR3 DNA: TGTGCCAGTAGTATCGGTTTCACTGAAGCTTTCTTT. Translating it yields CASSIGFTEAFF.

The rearrangement uses TRBV25-1 and TRBJ2-1, with D hard to call. This CDR3 spans 13 amino acids. Germline values: CDR1 MGHDK, CDR2 SYGVNS. V lost 5 bases, J lost 2 bases, and 7 bases lay in between. DNA for the CDR3: TGTGCCAGCAGTCAACCCCCCTACAATGAGCAGTTCTTC. This codes for CASSQPPYNEQFF.

V and J are TRBV5-4 and TRBJ1-1; perhaps TRBD1 as D (6 bases). Germline CDR1 SGHNT, CDR2 YYREEE (reference sequence). This CDR3 is built from 14 residues. V was pared by 0 bases and J by 4 bases, with 10 bases between. The CDR3 region has the DNA TGTGCCAGCAGCTTGGCGACAGGCGCCACTGAAGCTTTCTTT. It translates to CASSLATGATEAFF.

This clone was detected once. This chain connects TRBV12-5 to TRBJ1-5; TRBD1 matches 8 bases. V shed 1 base, J shed 7 bases, and the junction held 3 bases outside the gene matches. This CDR3 contains 14 residues. The germline CDR1 and CDR2 sequences are LGHNT and FRNRAP. The CDR3 nucleotides read TGTGCTAGTGGTTTGGGACAGGGGAACCAGCCCCAGCATTTT. Amino acid sequence: CASGLGQGNQPQHF.

The chain uses TRBV5-4 and TRBJ1-3, with D uncertain. V was cut by 4 bases and J by 4 bases, with 15 bases left in between. The CDR3 is 15 amino acids. From germline, CDR1 is SGHNT and CDR2 YYREEE (reference sequence). The DNA for the CDR3 is TGTGCCAGCAGCCGGAGGTCGCCGGAGGGAAACACCATATATTTT. Encoded protein: CASSRRSPEGNTIYF. Together with reference TRBV5-4 and TRBJ1-3, the CDR3 gives the full variable domain: ETGVTQSPTHLIKTRGQQVTLRCSSQSGHNTVSWYQQALGQGPQFIFQYYREEENGRGNFPPRFSGLQFPNYSSELNVNALELDDSALYLCASSRRSPEGNTIYFGEGSWLTVV.

The chain combines TRBV7-9 with TRBJ1-1, with 11 bases aligning to TRBD1. This CDR3 is 14 amino acids long. The trim removed 5 bases at V and 4 bases at J, leaving 3 bases unmatched. The V gene's germline CDR1 is SEHNR and CDR2 FQNEAQ (reference sequence). Here the CDR3 reads CASSPGTGGTEAFF. DNA for the CDR3: TGTGCCAGCAGCCCCGGGACAGGGGGCACTGAAGCTTTCTTT.